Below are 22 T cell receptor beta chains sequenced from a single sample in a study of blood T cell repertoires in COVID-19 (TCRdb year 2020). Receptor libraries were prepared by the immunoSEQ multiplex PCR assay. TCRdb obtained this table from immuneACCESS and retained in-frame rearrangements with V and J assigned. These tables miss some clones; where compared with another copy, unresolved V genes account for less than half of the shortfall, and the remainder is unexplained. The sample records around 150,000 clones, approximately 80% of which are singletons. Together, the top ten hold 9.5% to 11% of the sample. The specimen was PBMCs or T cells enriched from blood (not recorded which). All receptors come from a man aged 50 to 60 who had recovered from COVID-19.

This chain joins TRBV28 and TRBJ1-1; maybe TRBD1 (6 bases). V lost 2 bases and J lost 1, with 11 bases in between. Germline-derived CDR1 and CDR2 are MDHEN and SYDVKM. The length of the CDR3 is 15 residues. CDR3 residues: CASSLLGQKNTEAFF. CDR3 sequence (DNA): TGTGCCAGCAGTTTACTCGGACAGAAGAACACTGAAGCTTTCTTT.

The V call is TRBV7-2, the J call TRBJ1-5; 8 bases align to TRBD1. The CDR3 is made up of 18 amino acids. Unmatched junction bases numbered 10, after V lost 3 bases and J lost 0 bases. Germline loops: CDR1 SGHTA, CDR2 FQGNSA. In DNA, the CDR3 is TGTGCCAGCAGCTTCGGACAGGGAAGGGGATATAGCAATCAGCCCCAGCATTTT. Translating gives CASSFGQGRGYSNQPQHF.

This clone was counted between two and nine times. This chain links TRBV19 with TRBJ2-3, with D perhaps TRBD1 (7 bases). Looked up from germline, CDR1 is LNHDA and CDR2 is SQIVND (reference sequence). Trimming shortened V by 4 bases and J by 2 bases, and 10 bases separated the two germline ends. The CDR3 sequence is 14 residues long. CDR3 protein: CASSSGTVTDTQYF. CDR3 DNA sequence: TGTGCCAGTAGTAGCGGGACAGTCACAGATACGCAGTATTTT. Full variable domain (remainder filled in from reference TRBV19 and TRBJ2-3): DGGITQSPKYLFRKEGQNVTLSCEQNLNHDAMYWYRQDPGQGLRLIYYSQIVNDFQKGDIAEGYSVSREKKESFPLTVTSAQKNPTAFYLCASSSGTVTDTQYFGPGTRLTVL.

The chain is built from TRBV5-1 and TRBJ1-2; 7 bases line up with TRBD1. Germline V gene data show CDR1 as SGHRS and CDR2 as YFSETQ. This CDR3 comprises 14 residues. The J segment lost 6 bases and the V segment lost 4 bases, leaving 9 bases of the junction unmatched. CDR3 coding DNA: TGCGCCAGCAGCCCACGGAGGGGGCGCGATGGCTACACCTTC. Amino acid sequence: CASSPRRGRDGYTF. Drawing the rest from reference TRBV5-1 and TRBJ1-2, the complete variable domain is KAGVTQTPRYLIKTRGQQVTLSCSPISGHRSVSWYQQTPGQGLQFLFEYFSETQRNKGNFPGRFSGRQFSNSRSEMNVSTLELGDSALYLCASSPRRGRDGYTFGSGTRLTVV.

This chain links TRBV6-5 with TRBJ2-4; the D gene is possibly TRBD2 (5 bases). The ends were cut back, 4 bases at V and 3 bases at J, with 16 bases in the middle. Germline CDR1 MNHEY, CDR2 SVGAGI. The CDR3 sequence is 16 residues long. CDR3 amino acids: CASSSYVQGGKNIQYF. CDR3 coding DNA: TGTGCCAGCAGTTCCTACGTCCAAGGAGGCAAAAACATTCAGTACTTC.

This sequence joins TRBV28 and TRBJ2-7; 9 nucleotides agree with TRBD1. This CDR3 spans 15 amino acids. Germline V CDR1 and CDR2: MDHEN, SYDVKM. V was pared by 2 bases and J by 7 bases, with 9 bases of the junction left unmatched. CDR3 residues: CASSLRWTGDSEQYF. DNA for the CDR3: TGTGCCAGCAGTTTAAGGTGGACAGGGGATTCAGAGCAGTACTTC. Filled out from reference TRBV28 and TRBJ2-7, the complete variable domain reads DVKVTQSSRYLVKRTGEKVFLECVQDMDHENMFWYRQDPGLGLRLIYFSYDVKMKEKGDIPEGYSVSREKKERFSLILESASTNQTSMYLCASSLRWTGDSEQYFGPGTRLTVT.

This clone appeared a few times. CDR3 amino acids: CAISAKTSGRGANEQFF. CDR3 nucleotide sequence: TGTGCCATCAGCGCGAAGACTAGCGGGAGGGGGGCTAATGAGCAGTTCTTC. The chain recombines TRBV10-3 with TRBJ2-1, with TRBD2 matching 14 bases. This CDR3 region has 17 residues. CDR1 and CDR2 (germline): ENHRY, SYGVKD. With 6 bases clipped from V and 7 bases from J, the junction kept 11 bases outside the gene matches.

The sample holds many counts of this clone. The CDR3 protein is CASLVTGQETQYF. The CDR3 DNA sequence: TGTGCCAGCTTGGTGACAGGCCAAGAGACCCAGTACTTC. The chain uses TRBV11-2 and TRBJ2-5; the D gene is possibly TRBD1 (6 bases). The germline V gene has CDR1 SGHAT and CDR2 FQNNGV. V was trimmed by 8 bases and J by 1 base, leaving 11 bases between them. This CDR3 comprises 13 residues.

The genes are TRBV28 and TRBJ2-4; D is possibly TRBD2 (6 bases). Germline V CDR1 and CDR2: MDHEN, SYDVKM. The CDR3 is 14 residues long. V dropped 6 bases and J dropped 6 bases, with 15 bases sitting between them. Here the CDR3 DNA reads TGTGCCAGCAGATCCACCGGGACTGGAAACATTCAGTACTTC. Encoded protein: CASRSTGTGNIQYF.

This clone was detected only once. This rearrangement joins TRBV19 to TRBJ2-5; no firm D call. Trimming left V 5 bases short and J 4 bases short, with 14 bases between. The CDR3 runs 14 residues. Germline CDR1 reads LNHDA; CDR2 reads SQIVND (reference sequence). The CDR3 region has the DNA TGTGCCAGTAGTCTAACCGGGTCTCTAGAGACCCAGTACTTC. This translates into CASSLTGSLETQYF.

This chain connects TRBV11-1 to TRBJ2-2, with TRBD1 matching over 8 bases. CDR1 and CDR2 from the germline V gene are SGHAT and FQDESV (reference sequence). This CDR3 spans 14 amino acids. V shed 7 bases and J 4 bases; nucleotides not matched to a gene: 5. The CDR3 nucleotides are TGTGCCAGCAACCGACAGGGGTCCACCGGGGAGCTGTTTTTT. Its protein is CASNRQGSTGELFF.

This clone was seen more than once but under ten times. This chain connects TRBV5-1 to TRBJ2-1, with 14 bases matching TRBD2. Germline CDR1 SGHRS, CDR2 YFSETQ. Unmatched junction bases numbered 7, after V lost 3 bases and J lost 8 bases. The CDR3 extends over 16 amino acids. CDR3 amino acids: CASSSGLAGAVDEQFF. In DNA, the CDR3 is TGCGCCAGCAGCTCGGGACTAGCGGGAGCCGTAGATGAGCAGTTCTTC.

The CDR3 region is CATLASSGTGELFF. CDR3 nucleotides: TGTGCCACATTAGCGTCATCGGGGACCGGGGAGCTGTTTTTT. The rearrangement links TRBV28 to TRBJ2-2; a possible D gene is TRBD2 (5 bases). CDR3 length equals 14 residues. CDR1 and CDR2 (germline): MDHEN, SYDVKM. V was trimmed by 10 bases and J by 5 bases, leaving 17 bases between them.

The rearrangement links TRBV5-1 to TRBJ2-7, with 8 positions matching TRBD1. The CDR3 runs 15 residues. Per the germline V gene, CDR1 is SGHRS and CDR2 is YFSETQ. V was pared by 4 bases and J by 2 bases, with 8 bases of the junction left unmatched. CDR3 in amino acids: CASSTRGTGAYEQYF. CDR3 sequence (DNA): TGCGCCAGCAGCACTAGGGGGACAGGAGCCTACGAGCAGTACTTC. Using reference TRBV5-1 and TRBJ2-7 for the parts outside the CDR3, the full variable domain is KAGVTQTPRYLIKTRGQQVTLSCSPISGHRSVSWYQQTPGQGLQFLFEYFSETQRNKGNFPGRFSGRQFSNSRSEMNVSTLELGDSALYLCASSTRGTGAYEQYFGPGTRLTVT.

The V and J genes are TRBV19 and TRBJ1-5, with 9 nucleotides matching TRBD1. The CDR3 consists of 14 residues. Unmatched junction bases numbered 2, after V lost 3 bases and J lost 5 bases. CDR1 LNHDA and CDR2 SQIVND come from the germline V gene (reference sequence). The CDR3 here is CASSMTGGDQPQHF. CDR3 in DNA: TGTGCCAGTAGTATGACAGGGGGGGATCAGCCCCAGCATTTT.

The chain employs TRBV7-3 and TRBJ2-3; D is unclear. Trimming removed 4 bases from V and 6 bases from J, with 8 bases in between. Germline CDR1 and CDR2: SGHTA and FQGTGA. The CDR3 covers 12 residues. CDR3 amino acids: CASSSSPDTQYF. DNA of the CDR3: TGTGCCAGCAGCTCCTCCCCGGATACGCAGTATTTT.

CDR3 DNA sequence: TGTGCCAGCTCACCGACACAGGAAGCTAATGAAAAACTGTTTTTT. Encoded protein: CASSPTQEANEKLFF. The V gene is TRBV18, the J gene TRBJ1-4, with D possibly TRBD1 on 5 matching bases. This CDR3 is built from 15 residues. Trimming cost V 3 bases and J 3 bases, with 11 bases left between them. Germline lookup yields CDR1 KGHSH and CDR2 LQKENI.

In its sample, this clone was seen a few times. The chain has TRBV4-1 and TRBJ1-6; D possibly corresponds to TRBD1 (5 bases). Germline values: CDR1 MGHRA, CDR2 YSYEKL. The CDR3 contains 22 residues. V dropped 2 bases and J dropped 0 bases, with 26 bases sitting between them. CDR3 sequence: CASSQWGVGHGTSSSYNSPLHF. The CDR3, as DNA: TGCGCCAGCAGCCAATGGGGCGTAGGGCACGGGACTTCTAGCTCCTATAATTCACCCCTCCACTTT.

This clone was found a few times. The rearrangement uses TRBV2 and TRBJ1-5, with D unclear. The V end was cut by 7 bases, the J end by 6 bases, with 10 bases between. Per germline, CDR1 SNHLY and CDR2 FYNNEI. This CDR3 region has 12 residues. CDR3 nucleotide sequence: TGTGCCAGCACTGCGGGTTCTCAGCCCCAGCATTTT. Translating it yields CASTAGSQPQHF. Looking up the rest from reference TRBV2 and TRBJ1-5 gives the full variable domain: EPEVTQTPSHQVTQMGQEVILRCVPISNHLYFYWYRQILGQKVEFLVSFYNNEISEKSEIFDDQFSVERPDGSNFTLKIRSTKLEDSAMYFCASTAGSQPQHFGDGTRLSIL.

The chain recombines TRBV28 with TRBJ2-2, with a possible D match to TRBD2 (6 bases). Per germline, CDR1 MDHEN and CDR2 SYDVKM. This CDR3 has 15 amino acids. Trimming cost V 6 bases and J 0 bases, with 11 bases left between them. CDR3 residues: CASRASASNTGELFF. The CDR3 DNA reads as TGTGCCAGCAGGGCTAGCGCCTCGAACACCGGGGAGCTGTTTTTT.

The CDR3 region has the DNA TGTGCCAGCAGCTTAGGGCAGATCACTGAAGCTTTCTTT. It specifies CASSLGQITEAFF. The J gene is TRBJ1-1, the V gene TRBV7-9; the D is unclear. V was clipped by 1 base and J by 4 bases, with 7 bases between them. This CDR3 contains 13 residues. Germline V gene lookup returns CDR1 SEHNR and CDR2 FQNEAQ (reference sequence).

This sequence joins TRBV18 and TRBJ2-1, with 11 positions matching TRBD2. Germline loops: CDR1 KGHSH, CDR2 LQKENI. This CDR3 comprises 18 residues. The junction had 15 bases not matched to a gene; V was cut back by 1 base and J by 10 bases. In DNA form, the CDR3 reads TGTGCCAGCTCACCACTTAGCGGGAGGGCCAGGACTGCAGGGGAGCAGTTCTTC. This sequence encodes CASSPLSGRARTAGEQFF.